There are many counts of the clone carrying this T cell receptor beta chain. Its specificity is not known. The investigators amplified TCR beta CDR3 regions from RNA transcripts. Carried out on the TCR CDR3, a first-round RT-PCR used the HTBI primer set. TCRdb re-called the multiplex PCR reads through MiXCR, storing one row per CDR3 protein. Among 550,000 to 850,000 distinct CDR3 sequences listed, under 20% were seen once. The CDR3 is made up of 11 amino acids. Germline assignment: CDR1 GTSNPN and CDR2 SVGIG (reference sequence). Trimming left V 5 bases short and J 6 bases short, with 8 bases between. The source of the sample is a study of T cells in Graves' hyperthyroidism and ophthalmopathy. The study enrolled patients aged 18 to 65 with newly diagnosed hyperthyroidism of under 2 months' duration. Patients showing uncontrolled infection, other autoimmune disease, pregnancy or lactation were ineligible.

Broader study findings: The model made its ophthalmopathy prediction, and onset followed a median 6.5 months later.

The clonotype was recovered from a woman aged 45-65 years with Graves' hyperthyroidism that later progressed to Graves' ophthalmopathy. V gene TRBV30 combines with J gene TRBJ1-3, with a weak D call TRBD1 (5 bases). Sequencing was performed on blood. The DNA of the CDR3 is TGTGCCTGGGGGACGGAAAACACCATATATTTT. Translating gives CAWGTENTIYF.